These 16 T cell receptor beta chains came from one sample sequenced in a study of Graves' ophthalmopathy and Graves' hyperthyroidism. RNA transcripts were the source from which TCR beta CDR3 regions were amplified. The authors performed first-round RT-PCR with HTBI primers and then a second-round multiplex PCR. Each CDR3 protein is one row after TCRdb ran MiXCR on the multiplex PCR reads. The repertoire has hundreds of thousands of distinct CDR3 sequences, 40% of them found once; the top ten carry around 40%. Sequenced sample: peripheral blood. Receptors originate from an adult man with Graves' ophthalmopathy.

The CDR3 region has the DNA TGTGCCAGCGTTGTCGGGTTAGGGGAGCAGTACTTC. Encoded protein: CASVVGLGEQYF. The V gene is TRBV24-1, the J gene TRBJ2-7; D uncertain. This CDR3 is built from 12 residues. V was cut by 11 bases and J by 7 bases, with 17 bases left in between. Germline CDR1 and CDR2: KGHDR and SFDVKD.

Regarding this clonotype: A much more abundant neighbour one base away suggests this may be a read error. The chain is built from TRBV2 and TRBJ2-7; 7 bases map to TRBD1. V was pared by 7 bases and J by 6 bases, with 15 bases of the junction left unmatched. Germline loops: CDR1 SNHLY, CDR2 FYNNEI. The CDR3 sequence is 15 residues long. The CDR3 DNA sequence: TGTGCCAGCACTAGGGACAGACATCCTACGGGCGAGCAGTACTTC. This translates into CASTRDRHPTGEQYF.

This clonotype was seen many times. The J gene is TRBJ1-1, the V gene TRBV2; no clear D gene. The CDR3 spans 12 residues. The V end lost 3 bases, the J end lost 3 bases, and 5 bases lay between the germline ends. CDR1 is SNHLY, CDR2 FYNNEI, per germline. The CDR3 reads CASSDGYTEAFF. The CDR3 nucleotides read TGTGCCAGCAGTGATGGGTACACTGAAGCTTTCTTT.

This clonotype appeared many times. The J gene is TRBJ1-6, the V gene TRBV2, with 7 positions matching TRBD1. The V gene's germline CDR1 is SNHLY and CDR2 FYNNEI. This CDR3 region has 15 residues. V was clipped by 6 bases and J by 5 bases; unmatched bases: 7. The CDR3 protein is CASSRGQRHNSPLHF. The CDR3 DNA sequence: TGTGCCAGCAGCCGGGGACAGCGTCATAATTCACCCCTCCACTTT.

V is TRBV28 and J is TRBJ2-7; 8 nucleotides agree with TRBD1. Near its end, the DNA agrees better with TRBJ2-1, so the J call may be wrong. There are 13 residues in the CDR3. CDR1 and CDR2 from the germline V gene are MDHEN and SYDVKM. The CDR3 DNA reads TGTGCCATTATCCTCGCTGGGACAGGCGAGCAGTTCTTC. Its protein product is CAIILAGTGEQFF.

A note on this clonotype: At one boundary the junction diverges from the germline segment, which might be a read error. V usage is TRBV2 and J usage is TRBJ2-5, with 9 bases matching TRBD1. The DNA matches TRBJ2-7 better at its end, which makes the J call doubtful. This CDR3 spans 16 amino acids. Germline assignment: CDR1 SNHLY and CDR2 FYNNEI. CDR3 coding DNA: TGTGCCGGCAGTGGGTCACAGGGGGCGCCTCGGTACGAGCAGTACTTC. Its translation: CAGSGSQGAPRYEQYF.

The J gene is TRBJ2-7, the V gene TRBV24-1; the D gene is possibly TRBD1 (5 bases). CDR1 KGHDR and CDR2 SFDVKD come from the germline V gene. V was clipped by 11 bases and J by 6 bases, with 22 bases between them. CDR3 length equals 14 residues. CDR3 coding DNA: TGTGCCAGCAGCCAAGGAATGTGGACAACCGAGCAGTACTTC. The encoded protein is CASSQGMWTTEQYF.

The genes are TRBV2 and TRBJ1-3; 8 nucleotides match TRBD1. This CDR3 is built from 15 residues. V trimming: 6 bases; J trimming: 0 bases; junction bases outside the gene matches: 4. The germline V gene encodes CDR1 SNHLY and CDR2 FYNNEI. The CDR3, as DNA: TGTGCCAGCAGAGCTGGACAGGGCTCTGGAAACACCATATATTTT. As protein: CASRAGQGSGNTIYF.

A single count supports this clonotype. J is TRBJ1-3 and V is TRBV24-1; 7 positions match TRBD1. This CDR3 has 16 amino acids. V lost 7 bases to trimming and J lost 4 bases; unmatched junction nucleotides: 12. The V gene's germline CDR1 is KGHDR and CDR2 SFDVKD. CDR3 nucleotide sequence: TGTGCCACCAGCGATGGGCCGGGGGGACAGGGAAACACCATATATTTT. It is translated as CATSDGPGGQGNTIYF.

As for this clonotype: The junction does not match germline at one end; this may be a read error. The CDR3 sequence is CASSPIWASGGKF. In DNA, the CDR3 is TGTGCCAGCAGCCCGATTTGGGCTAGCGGGGGCAAATTC. The V call is TRBV7-9, the J call TRBJ1-2; TRBD1 is a possible D gene (6 bases). This CDR3 has 13 amino acids. Germline-derived CDR1 and CDR2 are SEHNR and FQNEAQ (reference sequence).

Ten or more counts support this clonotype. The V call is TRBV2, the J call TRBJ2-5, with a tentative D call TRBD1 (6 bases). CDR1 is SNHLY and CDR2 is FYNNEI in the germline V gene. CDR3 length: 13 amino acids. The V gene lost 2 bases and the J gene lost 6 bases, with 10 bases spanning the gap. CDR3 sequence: CASSEQGLQTQYF. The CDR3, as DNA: TGTGCCAGCAGTGAACAGGGGTTGCAGACCCAGTACTTC. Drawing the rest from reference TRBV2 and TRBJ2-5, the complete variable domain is EPEVTQTPSHQVTQMGQEVILRCVPISNHLYFYWYRQILGQKVEFLVSFYNNEISEKSEIFDDQFSVERPDGSNFTLKIRSTKLEDSAMYFCASSEQGLQTQYFGPGTRLLVL.

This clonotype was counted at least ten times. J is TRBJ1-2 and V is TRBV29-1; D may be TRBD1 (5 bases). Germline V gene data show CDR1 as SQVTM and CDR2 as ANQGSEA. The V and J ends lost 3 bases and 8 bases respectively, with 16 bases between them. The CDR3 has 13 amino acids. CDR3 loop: CSVDAAGMGGYTF. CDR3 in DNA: TGCAGCGTTGACGCGGCAGGGATGGGAGGCTACACCTTC.

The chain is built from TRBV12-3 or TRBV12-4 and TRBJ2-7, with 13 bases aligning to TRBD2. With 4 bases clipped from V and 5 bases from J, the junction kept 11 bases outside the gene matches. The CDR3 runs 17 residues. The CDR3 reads CASSYLGLAGESDEQYF. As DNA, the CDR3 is TGTGCCAGCAGTTACCTCGGACTAGCGGGAGAGAGCGACGAGCAGTACTTC.

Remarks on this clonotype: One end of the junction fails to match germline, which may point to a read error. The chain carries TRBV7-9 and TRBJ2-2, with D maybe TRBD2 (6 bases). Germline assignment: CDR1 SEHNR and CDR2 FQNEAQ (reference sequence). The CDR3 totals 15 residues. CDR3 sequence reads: CSSSSSGLDDGELFF. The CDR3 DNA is TGTTCCAGCAGCTCATCGGGACTGGATGACGGGGAGCTGTTTTTT. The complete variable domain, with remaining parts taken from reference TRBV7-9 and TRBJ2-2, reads DTGVSQNPRHKITKRGQNVTFRCDPISEHNRLYWYRQTLGQGPEFLTYFQNEAQLEKSRLLSDRFSAERPKGSFSTLEIQRTEQGDSAMYLCSSSSSGLDDGELFFGEGSRLTVL.

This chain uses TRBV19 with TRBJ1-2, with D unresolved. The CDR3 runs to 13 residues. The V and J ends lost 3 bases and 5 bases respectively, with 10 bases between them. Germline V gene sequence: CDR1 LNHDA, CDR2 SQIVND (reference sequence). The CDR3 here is CASSITGGYGYTF. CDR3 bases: TGTGCCAGTAGTATTACTGGCGGGTATGGCTACACCTTC.

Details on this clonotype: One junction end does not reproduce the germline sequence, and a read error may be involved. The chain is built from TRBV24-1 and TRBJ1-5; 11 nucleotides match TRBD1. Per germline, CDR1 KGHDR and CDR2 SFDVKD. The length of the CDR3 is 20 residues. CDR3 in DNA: TGTGCCAGCAGTCTAACGGGGACAGGGGGTAATCCGAGGAGCAATCAGCCCCAGCATTTT. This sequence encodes CASSLTGTGGNPRSNQPQHF.